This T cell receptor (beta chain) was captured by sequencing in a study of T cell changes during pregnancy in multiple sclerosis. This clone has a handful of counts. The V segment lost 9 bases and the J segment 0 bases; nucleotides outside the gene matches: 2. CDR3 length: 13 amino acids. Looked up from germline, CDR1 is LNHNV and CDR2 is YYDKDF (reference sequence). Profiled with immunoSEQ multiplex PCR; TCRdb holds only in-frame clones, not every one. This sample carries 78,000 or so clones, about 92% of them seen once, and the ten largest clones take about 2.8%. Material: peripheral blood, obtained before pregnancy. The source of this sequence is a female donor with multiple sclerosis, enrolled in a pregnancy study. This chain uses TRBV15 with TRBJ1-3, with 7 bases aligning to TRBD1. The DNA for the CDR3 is TGTGCCACAGGGACAGCCTCTGGAAACACCATATATTTT. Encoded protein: CATGTASGNTIYF.